This T cell receptor (beta chain) was captured in a study of post-analysis software for immune sequencing data. CDR3 length: 15 residues. Whole-study results and caveats: Co-batched samples clustered tightly together by F measure. In patients, about five TRBV segments were more frequent than in controls, with TRBV5-6, TRBV5-1 and TRBV20-1 among them.

Unique molecular identifiers had been added to the TCR beta cDNA libraries. The yield from about 1 to 10 million T cells was around 500,000 cDNA molecules in total. TCRdb redid the calling of the PCR reads with MiXCR, one entry per CDR3 protein. The sample includes 700,000 to 900,000 distinct CDR3 sequences, under 60% of them seen just once. This clonotype was detected only once. Its target is unknown. Input material: blood. The V call is TRBV12-3 or TRBV12-4, the J call TRBJ2-5, with 12 positions matching TRBD2. The J call may be mistaken, given a closer DNA end match to TRBJ2-7. The sequence was collected from a girl aged 10 to 17 with multiple sclerosis. The CDR3 DNA is TGTGCCAGCAGTTGGGCGACTAGCGGGAGCTACGAGCAGTACTTC. This translates into CASSWATSGSYEQYF.